A single sample is the source of the 32 T cell receptor beta chains below, sequenced in a study of blood T cell repertoires in COVID-19 (dated by TCRdb to the early 2020s). Libraries were built with the immunoSEQ multiplex PCR assay. As stored in TCRdb, this immuneACCESS dataset retains in-frame rearrangements with V and J assigned. A fraction of the clones does not appear; measured against another copy, unresolved V genes explain less than half of the discrepancy, and the remainder lacks a known reason. This sample gives approximately 88,000 clones in total; more than 65% of them show up just once. The ten largest clones take up approximately 6% of the sample. Sequencing used peripheral blood. The receptors here all came from a man between 65 and 85 years old with COVID-19, enrolled during active disease.

The CDR3 sequence: CASRVQGGNQPQHF. The CDR3 region has the DNA TGTGCCAGTAGGGTACAGGGCGGCAATCAGCCCCAGCATTTT. This sequence joins TRBV19 and TRBJ1-5; a weak D match, TRBD1 (6 bases). There are 14 residues in the CDR3. The germline CDR1 and CDR2 sequences are LNHDA and SQIVND (reference sequence). The V gene lost 6 bases and the J gene lost 2 bases, with 11 bases spanning the gap. Drawing the rest from reference TRBV19 and TRBJ1-5, the complete variable domain is DGGITQSPKYLFRKEGQNVTLSCEQNLNHDAMYWYRQDPGQGLRLIYYSQIVNDFQKGDIAEGYSVSREKKESFPLTVTSAQKNPTAFYLCASRVQGGNQPQHFGDGTRLSIL.

The chain joins TRBV5-1 to TRBJ1-1; 9 positions agree with TRBD1. The J segment lost 1 base and the V segment lost 4 bases, leaving 5 bases of the junction unmatched. Germline assignment: CDR1 SGHRS and CDR2 YFSETQ. This CDR3 contains 15 residues. The CDR3 DNA reads TGCGCCAGCAGCCCTAAGACAGGGGGGAACACTGAAGCTTTCTTT. It specifies CASSPKTGGNTEAFF.

The chain combines TRBV30 with TRBJ1-5, with 10 positions matching TRBD1. Trimming cost V 3 bases and J 1 base; bases outside gene matches: 3. From germline, CDR1 is GTSNPN and CDR2 SVGIG (reference sequence). This CDR3 contains 15 residues. This chain's CDR3 is CAWSRGQGSNQPQHF. The CDR3 nucleotides are TGTGCCTGGAGCCGGGGACAGGGGAGCAATCAGCCCCAGCATTTT.

The V call is TRBV25-1, the J call TRBJ1-2, with TRBD1 matching over 7 bases. The V and J ends lost 4 bases and 6 bases, in that order; junction bases with no gene match: 11. Germline values: CDR1 MGHDK, CDR2 SYGVNS. The CDR3 length is 15 residues. For the CDR3, the DNA is TGTGCCAGCAGTGGTCCAGGGGGGCAAGGGCATGGCTACACCTTC. Amino acid sequence: CASSGPGGQGHGYTF.

The chain uses TRBV11-2 and TRBJ2-3; TRBD2 aligns across 11 bases. V lost 4 bases and J lost 2; bases outside the gene matches: 8. This CDR3 region has 17 residues. CDR1 is SGHAT, CDR2 FQNNGV, per germline. CDR3 coding DNA: TGTGCCAGCAGCTCCTCCGGGACTAGCGGTTTCACAGATACGCAGTATTTT. It translates to CASSSSGTSGFTDTQYF.

The V gene is TRBV5-1, the J gene TRBJ2-1, with TRBD2 matching 9 bases. J gave up 3 bases and V 0 bases, and 4 bases lay outside the gene matches. The CDR3 is 16 residues long. The germline CDR1 and CDR2 sequences are SGHRS and YFSETQ. The chain's CDR3 is CASSLAASGIYNEQFF. In DNA, the CDR3 is TGCGCCAGCAGCTTGGCCGCTAGCGGGATCTACAATGAGCAGTTCTTC.

The rearrangement uses TRBV6-2 or TRBV6-3 and TRBJ2-3; 9 bases agree with TRBD2. CDR3 length: 16 amino acids. Trimming took 4 bases from V and 4 from J; bases not matched to a gene: 9. Germline V gives CDR1 MNHEY, CDR2 SVGEGT. In DNA form, the CDR3 reads TGTGCCAGCAGTTCTGAGCGGGGGGCCGACGCAGATACGCAGTATTTT. Protein product: CASSSERGADADTQYF.

The gene calls are TRBV4-1 and TRBJ1-4; D possibly corresponds to TRBD1 (6 bases). CDR1 is MGHRA, CDR2 YSYEKL, per germline. This CDR3 comprises 16 residues. V lost 6 bases and J 3 bases, leaving 17 bases between the germline ends. CDR3 residues: CASRLRGVASNEKLFF. CDR3 nucleotides: TGCGCCAGCAGACTCAGGGGTGTTGCGTCTAATGAAAAACTGTTTTTT.

J is TRBJ2-7 and V is TRBV11-1; D gene unclear. V was trimmed by 5 bases and J by 2 bases, leaving 10 bases between them. Germline CDR1 reads SGHAT; CDR2 reads FQDESV (reference sequence). The CDR3 extends over 13 amino acids. The CDR3 bases are TGTGCCAGCAGCCTCGAGCGCCCCTACGAGCAGTACTTC. The encoded protein is CASSLERPYEQYF.

The chain carries TRBV24-1 and TRBJ1-5; D gene unclear. V was cut by 5 bases and J by 6 bases, with 10 bases left in between. CDR3 size: 13 residues. Germline V lookup: CDR1 KGHDR, CDR2 SFDVKD. As DNA, the CDR3 is TGTGCCACCAGTGCCTTAGAGGGTCAGCCCCAGCATTTT. Protein sequence: CATSALEGQPQHF.

The V call is TRBV20-1, the J call TRBJ1-1; D is unresolved. Trimming took off 3 bases at V and 1 base at J, with 3 bases between the two ends. CDR1 DFQATT and CDR2 SNEGSKA come from the germline V gene (reference sequence). The CDR3 is 11 amino acids. As DNA, the CDR3 is TGCAGTGCTAGTCGGAACACTGAAGCTTTCTTT. It specifies CSASRNTEAFF.

The J gene is TRBJ1-6, the V gene TRBV9; maybe TRBD1 (6 bases). V lost 4 bases to trimming and J lost 6 bases, with 11 bases between them. The germline gives CDR1 SGDLS, CDR2 YYNGEE. The CDR3 is 14 amino acids. CDR3 coding DNA: TGTGCCAGCAGCCAGGGACAATTTAATTCACCCCTCCACTTT. It encodes CASSQGQFNSPLHF.

The rearrangement links TRBV5-1 to TRBJ1-1; 7 bases match TRBD1. V dropped 3 bases and J dropped 3; count of bases not matched to a gene: 5. The germline V gene encodes CDR1 SGHRS and CDR2 YFSETQ. CDR3 length: 14 residues. The CDR3 DNA sequence: TGCGCCAGCAGCTCACAGGGGACCCACACTGAAGCTTTCTTT. It is translated as CASSSQGTHTEAFF. Complete variable domain (other parts from reference TRBV5-1 and TRBJ1-1): KAGVTQTPRYLIKTRGQQVTLSCSPISGHRSVSWYQQTPGQGLQFLFEYFSETQRNKGNFPGRFSGRQFSNSRSEMNVSTLELGDSALYLCASSSQGTHTEAFFGQGTRLTVV.

The chain carries TRBV5-1 and TRBJ2-3; 8 bases map to TRBD2. The trim removed 0 bases at V and 6 bases at J, leaving 6 bases unmatched. This CDR3 is 15 amino acids long. CDR1 is SGHRS, CDR2 YFSETQ, per germline. CDR3 protein: CASSLGGGPLDTQYF. The CDR3, as DNA: TGCGCCAGCAGCTTGGGCGGGGGGCCCCTCGATACGCAGTATTTT.

In its sample, this clone was seen a few times. The J gene is TRBJ2-1, the V gene TRBV11-3, with TRBD2 matching over 7 bases. In germline, CDR1 is SGHNT, CDR2 YENEEA. The CDR3 runs 15 residues. V was clipped by 0 bases and J by 3 bases; unmatched bases: 2. The CDR3 DNA follows: TGTGCCAGCAGCTTAGAGTCTAGCGGCTACAATGAGCAGTTCTTC. It yields the protein CASSLESSGYNEQFF.

The chain has TRBV11-2 and TRBJ1-3; D is undetermined. Per germline, CDR1 SGHAT and CDR2 FQNNGV. The CDR3 is 16 amino acids. With 4 bases removed from V and 0 bases from J, the gap between germline ends came to 13 bases. The CDR3 spells CASSSGGRFSGNTIYF. DNA of the CDR3: TGTGCCAGCAGCTCCGGAGGTCGGTTCTCTGGAAACACCATATATTTT.

Written as DNA, the CDR3 is TGTGCCAGCTCACTCTATAAACAGGCCCCTAATGAAAAACTGTTTTTT. As protein: CASSLYKQAPNEKLFF. The chain carries TRBV18 and TRBJ1-4; weak D call: TRBD1 (5 bases). There are 16 residues in the CDR3. Germline CDR1 is KGHSH and CDR2 is LQKENI. Trimming removed 4 bases from V and 3 bases from J, with 15 bases in between.

With regard to this clone: Different DNA sequences within this sample yield the same CDR3. This chain joins TRBV6-5 and TRBJ2-7, with TRBD1 matching over 8 bases. The CDR3 totals 13 residues. V dropped 5 bases and J dropped 4; count of bases not matched to a gene: 4. Germline lookup yields CDR1 MNHEY and CDR2 SVGAGI. CDR3: CASSRTGTYEQYF. The CDR3 coding sequence is TGTGCCAGCAGTCGGACAGGGACGTACGAGCAGTACTTC.

This chain connects TRBV4-1 to TRBJ2-7, with D possibly being TRBD2 (6 bases). V shed 1 base and J shed 6 bases, with 16 bases lying between them. The CDR3 totals 15 residues. CDR1 and CDR2 (germline): MGHRA, YSYEKL. The CDR3 protein is CASSQGGGLGGEQYF. The CDR3 region has the DNA TGCGCCAGCAGCCAAGGAGGTGGGTTGGGGGGCGAGCAGTACTTC.

The chain has TRBV10-3 and TRBJ1-5; D uncertain. The CDR3 sequence is 13 residues long. V dropped 6 bases and J dropped 2 bases, with 8 bases sitting between them. Looked up from germline, CDR1 is ENHRY and CDR2 is SYGVKD. Written as DNA, the CDR3 is TGTGCCATCAGCGGAGGTGGCAATCAGCCCCAGCATTTT. As protein: CAISGGGNQPQHF.

The chain couples TRBV6-5 to TRBJ1-2; TRBD1 matches 7 bases. Germline CDR1 is MNHEY and CDR2 is SVGAGI. The CDR3 has 13 amino acids. V was pared by 8 bases and J by 3 bases, with 6 bases of the junction left unmatched. The CDR3 spells CASRGGQYYGYTF. For the CDR3, the DNA is TGTGCCAGCCGAGGGGGACAGTACTATGGCTACACCTTC.

Here the CDR3 reads CASSQGGSDEQFF. Written as DNA, the CDR3 is TGTGCCAGCTCACAAGGGGGCTCAGATGAGCAGTTCTTC. V is TRBV18 and J is TRBJ2-1; 7 bases line up with TRBD1. The CDR3 runs to 13 residues. J was trimmed by 8 bases and V by 4 bases; bases with no gene match: 5. Germline assignment: CDR1 KGHSH and CDR2 LQKENI.

J is TRBJ1-3 and V is TRBV18, with D tentatively TRBD1 (5 bases). This CDR3 is built from 15 residues. The germline V and J ends were trimmed by 3 bases and 3 bases, with 12 bases remaining between them. Germline V gives CDR1 KGHSH, CDR2 LQKENI. CDR3 bases: TGTGCCAGCTCACCCCGCGGGGGAAATGGAAACACCATATATTTT. This codes for CASSPRGGNGNTIYF.

The V and J genes are TRBV19 and TRBJ2-3; no firm D call. CDR3 size: 15 residues. Trimming removed 4 bases at V and 1 base at J, with 12 bases between. Germline V gene sequence: CDR1 LNHDA, CDR2 SQIVND (reference sequence). CDR3 amino acids: CASSKRRRGTDTQYF. In DNA, the CDR3 is TGTGCCAGTAGTAAGAGGCGTAGAGGCACAGATACGCAGTATTTT.

The chain recombines TRBV5-4 with TRBJ1-6; D unclear. Germline V gene lookup returns CDR1 SGHNT and CDR2 YYREEE (reference sequence). The CDR3 is 12 amino acids. V lost 2 bases and J 8 bases, leaving 5 bases between the germline ends. The CDR3 coding sequence is TGTGCCAGCAGCTTACGAGATTCACCCCTCCACTTT. It yields the protein CASSLRDSPLHF.

V usage is TRBV15 and J usage is TRBJ2-1; 9 bases agree with TRBD2. The germline V gene has CDR1 LNHNV and CDR2 YYDKDF (reference sequence). The CDR3 is 15 amino acids. V was pared by 0 bases and J by 8 bases, with 5 bases of the junction left unmatched. The chain's CDR3 is CATSREASGIDEQFF. The CDR3, as DNA: TGTGCCACCAGCAGAGAGGCTAGCGGGATTGATGAGCAGTTCTTC.

This clone was observed once. The V gene is TRBV3-1 (or the pseudogene TRBV3-2), the J gene TRBJ1-6; TRBD1 is a possible D gene (5 bases). V lost 5 bases, J lost 7 bases, and 18 bases lay in between. CDR1 and CDR2 from the germline V gene are LGHDT and YNNKEL (reference sequence). This CDR3 is built from 16 residues. The CDR3 region is CASSYTRGNRNSPLHF. In nucleotides, the CDR3 is TGTGCCAGCAGCTATACTCGGGGGAACAGAAATTCACCCCTCCACTTT.

The chain uses TRBV24-1 and TRBJ2-7; weak D call: TRBD2 (5 bases). Germline CDR1 reads KGHDR; CDR2 reads SFDVKD. This CDR3 has 15 residues. Trimming removed 3 bases from V and 2 bases from J, with 13 bases in between. The DNA of the CDR3 is TGTGCCACCAGTGATCCGCGGGCCCCGCCCTACGAGCAGTACTTC. Residues: CATSDPRAPPYEQYF.

V gene TRBV28 combines with J gene TRBJ1-2, with TRBD1 matching 7 bases. The junction had 1 base not matched to a gene; V was cut back by 2 bases and J by 4 bases. The CDR3 has 13 residues. Looked up from germline, CDR1 is MDHEN and CDR2 is SYDVKM. The CDR3 sequence: CASSLGTVYGYTF. CDR3 nucleotides: TGTGCCAGCAGTTTAGGGACAGTCTATGGCTACACCTTC.

The V and J genes are TRBV15 and TRBJ2-7; D gene ambiguous. V was pared by 0 bases and J by 3 bases, with 15 bases between. CDR1 is LNHNV and CDR2 is YYDKDF in the germline V gene (reference sequence). CDR3 length equals 16 residues. CDR3 sequence (DNA): TGTGCCACCAGCAGAGATAGAATAGCCTCCAACTACGAGCAGTACTTC. Translation: CATSRDRIASNYEQYF.

The rearrangement uses TRBV12-3 or TRBV12-4 and TRBJ1-5, with 8 nucleotides matching TRBD1. CDR3 size: 13 residues. V shed 6 bases and J 5 bases; nucleotides not matched to a gene: 3. The CDR3 here is CASSGQGDQPQHF. CDR3 coding DNA: TGTGCCAGCAGCGGACAGGGCGATCAGCCCCAGCATTTT.

V is TRBV7-2 and J is TRBJ2-1; 11 nucleotides align to TRBD2. The CDR3 spans 18 residues. CDR1 is SGHTA and CDR2 is FQGNSA in the germline V gene. V dropped 5 bases and J dropped 3; count of bases not matched to a gene: 12. The CDR3 protein is CASSRVLAGASGYNEQFF. The CDR3, as DNA: TGTGCCAGCAGCCGGGTACTAGCGGGAGCGTCCGGCTACAATGAGCAGTTCTTC.